This entry lists 29 T cell receptor beta chains sequenced from one sample in a study of blood T cell repertoires in COVID-19. Sequenced by immunoSEQ multiplex PCR; TCRdb stores in-frame clones only, minus some. This table has around 310,000 clones, roughly 88% appearing once. The sequenced sample consisted of peripheral blood. The source is a woman in her forties or fifties with active or convalescent COVID-19.

The rearrangement links TRBV30 to TRBJ1-6; D possibly corresponds to TRBD1 (5 bases). Trimming pared 4 bases from V and 5 bases from J, leaving 18 bases between. In germline, CDR1 is GTSNPN, CDR2 SVGIG (reference sequence). The CDR3 has 16 residues. The CDR3 DNA follows: TGTGCCTGGAATTCAGGGATTATAGGGAATAATTCACCCCTCCACTTT. This encodes CAWNSGIIGNNSPLHF. The whole variable domain, filled in from reference TRBV30 and TRBJ1-6, reads SQTIHQWPATLVQPVGSPLSLECTVEGTSNPNLYWYRQAAGRGLQLLFYSVGIGQISSEVPQNLSASRPQDRQFILSSKKLLLSDSGFYLCAWNSGIIGNNSPLHFGNGTRLTVT.

This clone was observed once. This rearrangement joins TRBV6-2 or TRBV6-3 to TRBJ1-2; 9 nucleotides align to TRBD1. The CDR3 is 15 amino acids. V shed 6 bases and J 3 bases; nucleotides not matched to a gene: 8. CDR1 is MNHEY, CDR2 SVGEGT, per germline. The CDR3: CASSDAGTGHYGYTF. The CDR3 DNA follows: TGTGCCAGCAGCGACGCCGGGACAGGGCACTATGGCTACACCTTC.

The V gene is TRBV30, the J gene TRBJ2-5, with 8 bases lining up with TRBD2. CDR1 and CDR2 (germline): GTSNPN, SVGIG (reference sequence). The CDR3 runs to 15 residues. V lost 4 bases, J lost 4 bases, and 11 bases stayed unmatched. CDR3 nucleotides: TGTGCCTGGACCTCCCGGGGGGGCGTGAGAGAGACCCAGTACTTC. Translation gives CAWTSRGGVRETQYF.

V is TRBV6-6 and J is TRBJ1-5; no clear D. This CDR3 has 14 amino acids. Germline CDR1 reads MNHNY; CDR2 reads SVGAGI (reference sequence). V lost 10 bases to trimming and J lost 4 bases, with 17 bases between them. This CDR3 is CANPGTEGNQPQHF. CDR3 bases: TGTGCCAACCCCGGCACCGAGGGAAATCAGCCCCAGCATTTT.

This sequence joins TRBV5-1 and TRBJ2-2; perhaps TRBD1 as D (6 bases). The CDR3 contains 16 residues. CDR1 SGHRS and CDR2 YFSETQ come from the germline V gene. V lost 2 bases and J 0 bases, leaving 11 bases between the germline ends. The CDR3 loop is CASSLMGTPNTGELFF. The CDR3 DNA follows: TGCGCCAGCAGCTTAATGGGGACACCGAACACCGGGGAGCTGTTTTTT.

V usage is TRBV18 and J usage is TRBJ1-2, with 7 bases that match TRBD1. This CDR3 has 13 amino acids. Unmatched junction bases numbered 8, after V lost 2 bases and J lost 11 bases. Germline-derived CDR1 and CDR2 are KGHSH and LQKENI. This chain's CDR3 is CASSPTMDRNYTF. DNA of the CDR3: TGTGCCAGCTCACCAACTATGGACAGGAATTACACCTTC.

The chain uses TRBV29-1 and TRBJ1-2; a weak D match, TRBD1 (6 bases). The V gene lost 2 bases and the J gene lost 4 bases, with 11 bases spanning the gap. The CDR3 consists of 13 residues. Looked up from germline, CDR1 is SQVTM and CDR2 is ANQGSEA. The CDR3 sequence is CSVELRGSYGYTF. CDR3 coding DNA: TGCAGCGTTGAACTGAGGGGGAGCTATGGCTACACCTTC.

The chain uses TRBV6-2 or TRBV6-3 and TRBJ1-2; TRBD1 might be the D (6 bases). Germline assignment: CDR1 MNHEY and CDR2 SVGEGT. V gave up 5 bases and J gave up 7 bases, with 17 bases separating them. CDR3 length: 14 amino acids. The CDR3 region is CASSAQVQGRGYTF. The CDR3 DNA is TGTGCCAGCAGTGCCCAAGTACAGGGCCGTGGCTACACCTTC.

The rearrangement joins TRBV2 to TRBJ2-2; TRBD1 might be the D (6 bases). Trimming removed 6 bases from V and 3 bases from J, with 17 bases in between. Germline V gene sequence: CDR1 SNHLY, CDR2 FYNNEI. The CDR3 totals 16 residues. CDR3: CASSYIQGQYTGELFF. The CDR3 nucleotides are TGTGCCAGCAGCTACATCCAGGGGCAATACACCGGGGAGCTGTTTTTT.

V gene TRBV30 combines with J gene TRBJ2-5; tentative D call: TRBD1 (5 bases). The V gene lost 3 bases and the J gene lost 2 bases, with 16 bases spanning the gap. CDR1 GTSNPN and CDR2 SVGIG come from the germline V gene (reference sequence). The CDR3 totals 15 residues. CDR3 sequence (DNA): TGTGCCTGGAGCGTAGGGGTATCCCAGCAAGAGACCCAGTACTTC. It encodes CAWSVGVSQQETQYF.

This chain uses TRBV9 with TRBJ1-2; D unresolved. From germline, CDR1 is SGDLS and CDR2 YYNGEE. The CDR3 length is 17 residues. V dropped 4 bases and J dropped 7 bases, with 26 bases sitting between them. The CDR3 region has the DNA TGTGCCAGCAGCTTGGAGTGGTTGTACGTATCGATGTCTGGCTACACCTTC. Its protein product is CASSLEWLYVSMSGYTF. Looking up the rest from reference TRBV9 and TRBJ1-2 gives the full variable domain: DSGVTQTPKHLITATGQRVTLRCSPRSGDLSVYWYQQSLDQGLQFLIQYYNGEERAKGNILERFSAQQFPDLHSELNLSSLELGDSALYFCASSLEWLYVSMSGYTFGSGTRLTVV.

J is TRBJ2-3 and V is TRBV13, with 9 nucleotides matching TRBD2. The germline V gene has CDR1 PRHDT and CDR2 FYEKMQ (reference sequence). V lost 5 bases and J lost 1; bases outside the gene matches: 7. This CDR3 has 16 amino acids. DNA for the CDR3: TGTGCCAGCAGCACGGCCGGGACTAGCCGCACAGATACGCAGTATTTT. Translation gives CASSTAGTSRTDTQYF.

The J gene is TRBJ2-5, the V gene TRBV5-5; 8 bases are shared with TRBD1. CDR3 length: 14 residues. The ends lost 3 bases at V and 4 bases at J; junction bases unmatched: 5. Germline CDR1 and CDR2: SGHKS and YYEKEE (reference sequence). In DNA form, the CDR3 reads TGTGCCAGCAGCTCTGGGACAGGTGGAGAGACCCAGTACTTC. This codes for CASSSGTGGETQYF.

CDR3 in DNA: TGTGCCAGCAGCCAAGCGGACCAAGGGAGGGACGAGCAGTACTTC. It yields the protein CASSQADQGRDEQYF. The chain links TRBV4-2 to TRBJ2-7, with 7 bases fitting TRBD2. The V gene's germline CDR1 is LGHNA and CDR2 YNFKEQ. The CDR3 sequence is 15 residues long. The J segment lost 5 bases and the V segment lost 1 base, leaving 8 bases of the junction unmatched.

The chain carries TRBV18 and TRBJ2-7, with TRBD1 matching over 9 bases. The CDR3 runs to 15 residues. J was trimmed by 5 bases and V by 0 bases; bases with no gene match: 5. Germline V gene data show CDR1 as KGHSH and CDR2 as LQKENI. This chain's CDR3 is CASSPPGQGYNEQYF. The CDR3 DNA reads TGTGCCAGCTCACCACCGGGACAGGGATACAACGAGCAGTACTTC.

The V and J genes are TRBV12-5 and TRBJ1-1; D possibly corresponds to TRBD1 (6 bases). The CDR3 is 13 amino acids. Trimming cost V 6 bases and J 4 bases, with 12 bases left between them. From germline, CDR1 is LGHNT and CDR2 FRNRAP. DNA for the CDR3: TGTGCTAGTGGGCTGGTACAGGGCACTGAAGCTTTCTTT. Amino acids: CASGLVQGTEAFF.

The rearrangement joins TRBV9 to TRBJ1-1; D is uncertain. The germline gives CDR1 SGDLS, CDR2 YYNGEE. With 3 bases removed from V and 5 bases from J, the gap between germline ends came to 11 bases. The CDR3 is 13 residues long. CDR3 sequence (DNA): TGTGCCAGCAGCGCCCCGGGAGATACTGAAGCTTTCTTT. Protein: CASSAPGDTEAFF. The entire variable domain, with the rest obtained from reference TRBV9 and TRBJ1-1, is as follows: DSGVTQTPKHLITATGQRVTLRCSPRSGDLSVYWYQQSLDQGLQFLIQYYNGEERAKGNILERFSAQQFPDLHSELNLSSLELGDSALYFCASSAPGDTEAFFGQGTRLTVV.

The rearrangement links TRBV9 to TRBJ2-2, with D tentatively TRBD1 (5 bases). V gave up 0 bases and J gave up 6 bases, with 18 bases separating them. This CDR3 region has 17 residues. The germline V gene encodes CDR1 SGDLS and CDR2 YYNGEE. CDR3 in amino acids: CASSVGVLKGKSGELFF. The CDR3 coding sequence is TGTGCCAGCAGCGTAGGGGTCTTGAAGGGGAAGTCCGGGGAGCTGTTTTTT.

This chain uses TRBV3-1 (or the pseudogene TRBV3-2) with TRBJ1-4; D is possibly TRBD1 (6 bases). Germline assignment: CDR1 LGHDT and CDR2 YNNKEL (reference sequence). This CDR3 is 17 amino acids long. Trimming pared 1 base from V and 8 bases from J, leaving 20 bases between. In nucleotides, the CDR3 is TGTGCCAGCAGCCAAGGGGGACATTTCTCCCGAGAGGAAAAACTGTTTTTT. Translation: CASSQGGHFSREEKLFF.

This chain links TRBV5-4 with TRBJ2-1, with TRBD1 identical over 7 bases. Germline-derived CDR1 and CDR2 are SGHNT and YYREEE (reference sequence). There are 13 residues in the CDR3. Trimming took 3 bases from V and 7 from J; bases not matched to a gene: 4. In DNA, the CDR3 is TGTGCCAGCAGCTCCACACAGGGGAATGAGCAGTTCTTC. Translated, it gives CASSSTQGNEQFF.

This chain uses TRBV7-3 with TRBJ2-6; D gene ambiguous. CDR1 and CDR2 from the germline V gene are SGHTA and FQGTGA. CDR3 length: 16 amino acids. Trimming removed 0 bases at V and 0 bases at J, with 6 bases between. The DNA of the CDR3 is TGTGCCAGCAGCTTAACGGCAACCTCTGGGGCCAACGTCCTGACTTTC. Amino acid sequence: CASSLTATSGANVLTF.

The CDR3 bases are TGTGCCTGGAGTGTAAAAGGGGACAGGCCCCAGACTGAAGCTTTCTTT. Amino acids: CAWSVKGDRPQTEAFF. The V gene is TRBV30, the J gene TRBJ1-1; TRBD1 agrees at 8 bases. CDR1 is GTSNPN and CDR2 is SVGIG in the germline V gene (reference sequence). J was trimmed by 5 bases and V by 0 bases; bases with no gene match: 11. This CDR3 comprises 16 residues.

This clone has just a few counts. The chain links TRBV10-3 to TRBJ1-2; 8 bases match TRBD1. Germline V gene data show CDR1 as ENHRY and CDR2 as SYGVKD. CDR3 size: 14 residues. The J segment lost 4 bases and the V segment lost 6 bases, leaving 7 bases of the junction unmatched. The CDR3 DNA reads as TGTGCCATCAGCCCGACAGGGGCAAGCTATGGCTACACCTTC. Translation gives CAISPTGASYGYTF.

This CDR3 is CAWSVLAGSDTQYF. CDR3 nucleotides: TGTGCCTGGAGTGTACTAGCGGGATCAGATACGCAGTATTTT. V is TRBV30 and J is TRBJ2-3, with TRBD2 matching 10 bases. There are 14 residues in the CDR3. In germline, CDR1 is GTSNPN, CDR2 SVGIG (reference sequence). The junction had 1 base not matched to a gene; V was cut back by 0 bases and J by 4 bases.

The J gene is TRBJ2-7, the V gene TRBV7-2, with D possibly TRBD1 on 5 matching bases. V lost 5 bases and J lost 1, with 9 bases in between. The CDR3 consists of 13 residues. Germline lookup yields CDR1 SGHTA and CDR2 FQGNSA. CDR3 bases: TGTGCCAGCAGCGTTAGGGGATCCTACGAGCAGTACTTC. Protein sequence: CASSVRGSYEQYF.

The rearrangement links TRBV5-4 to TRBJ2-1; 12 bases fit TRBD1. CDR3 length: 15 amino acids. Per germline, CDR1 SGHNT and CDR2 YYREEE (reference sequence). The trim removed 4 bases at V and 7 bases at J, leaving 6 bases unmatched. This CDR3 reads CASSLRDRGRNEQFF. Written as DNA, the CDR3 is TGTGCCAGCAGCCTCCGGGACAGGGGGCGTAATGAGCAGTTCTTC.

This chain connects TRBV5-1 to TRBJ2-1; 14 positions agree with TRBD2. Germline V gene data show CDR1 as SGHRS and CDR2 as YFSETQ. CDR3 size: 18 residues. With V trimmed by 4 bases and J by 3 bases, 9 bases remained unmatched. CDR3 bases: TGCGCCAGCAGCACCCGGACTAGCGGGGGGTTTTTCTACAATGAGCAGTTCTTC. It is translated as CASSTRTSGGFFYNEQFF.

The chain recombines TRBV28 with TRBJ2-1; TRBD1 is a possible D gene (6 bases). Germline lookup yields CDR1 MDHEN and CDR2 SYDVKM. The V gene lost 5 bases and the J gene lost 15 bases, with 17 bases spanning the gap. The CDR3 contains 12 residues. CDR3 loop: CASSLRGGRLFF. The CDR3 region has the DNA TGTGCCAGCAGTCTCAGGGGCGGACGACTGTTCTTC.

The rearrangement joins TRBV6-6 to TRBJ1-1, with a possible D match to TRBD1 (5 bases). The CDR3 sequence is 16 residues long. The V end was cut by 0 bases, the J end by 1 base, with 12 bases between. Germline V gives CDR1 MNHNY, CDR2 SVGAGI (reference sequence). The CDR3 sequence: CASSYSVGVGNTEAFF. The CDR3 region has the DNA TGTGCCAGCAGTTACTCGGTAGGGGTGGGGAACACTGAAGCTTTCTTT.